This TCR beta chain was recovered during a study of blood T cell repertoires in COVID-19. Whole-study context: PBMCs, B-cell-depleted T cells, or T cells were the source of the cDNA or gDNA that made up the material.

Original analysis: Amplification of reference gene primers provided the estimated nucleated cell counts. The assay was immunoSEQ multiplex PCR, and TCRdb's table has in-frame clones only and misses some. The DNA gave D and trimming, while V, J and clone size come from that table. The sample has over 45,000 clones, around 90% seen once. Germline-derived CDR1 and CDR2 are LNHDA and SQIVND (reference sequence). Deletions cut 6 bases from V and 2 bases from J, with 12 bases between. The CDR3 has 14 amino acids. The material sequenced was peripheral blood. This clonotype originated in a woman aged 80 or over with acute or convalescent COVID-19. The chain combines TRBV19 with TRBJ2-3; D perhaps matches TRBD2 (5 bases). The CDR3 sequence is CASSFTSSTDTQYF. For the CDR3, the DNA is TGTGCCAGTAGCTTTACTAGTTCCACAGATACGCAGTATTTT.